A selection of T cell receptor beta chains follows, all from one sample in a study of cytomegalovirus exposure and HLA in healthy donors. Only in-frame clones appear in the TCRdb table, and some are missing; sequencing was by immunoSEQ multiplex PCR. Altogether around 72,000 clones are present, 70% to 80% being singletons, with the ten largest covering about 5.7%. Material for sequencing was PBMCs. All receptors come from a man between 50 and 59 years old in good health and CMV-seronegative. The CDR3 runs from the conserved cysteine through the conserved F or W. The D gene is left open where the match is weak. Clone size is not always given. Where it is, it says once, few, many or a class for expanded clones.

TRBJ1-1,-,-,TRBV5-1,CASSLAPVLNTEAFF,TGCGCCAGCAGCTTGGCCCCAGTCTTGAACACTGAAGCTTTCTTT
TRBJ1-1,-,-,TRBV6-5,CASSNKPGDNTEAFF,TGTGCCAGCAGCAACAAGCCGGGGGATAACACTGAAGCTTTCTTT
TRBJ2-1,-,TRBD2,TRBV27,CASSLELAEFNEQFF,TGTGCCAGCAGTTTAGAACTAGCGGAATTCAATGAGCAGTTCTTC
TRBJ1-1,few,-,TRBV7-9,CASSFGPRTEAFF,TGTGCCAGCAGCTTTGGGCCCCGCACTGAAGCTTTCTTT
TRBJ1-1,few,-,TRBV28,CASSLWREAFF,TGTGCCAGCAGTTTATGGCGCGAAGCTTTCTTT
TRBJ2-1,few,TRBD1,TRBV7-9,CASSLWDRGGGEQFF,TGTGCCAGCAGCCTTTGGGACAGGGGAGGAGGTGAGCAGTTCTTC
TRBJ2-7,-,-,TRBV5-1,CASSTGTRSYEQYF,TGCGCCAGCAGCACCGGGACTCGCTCCTACGAGCAGTACTTC
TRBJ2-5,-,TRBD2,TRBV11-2,CASSLDGVAGGQETQYF,TGTGCCAGCAGCTTAGATGGAGTAGCGGGGGGGCAAGAGACCCAGTACTTC
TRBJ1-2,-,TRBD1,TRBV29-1,CSVGGQGSYSYGYTF,TGCAGCGTGGGGGGACAGGGTTCTTACTCCTATGGCTACACCTTC
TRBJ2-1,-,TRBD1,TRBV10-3,CAISHGTGDEQFF,TGTGCCATCAGCCACGGGACAGGGGATGAGCAGTTCTTC
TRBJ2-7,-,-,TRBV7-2,CASSTRAQYEQYF,TGTGCCAGCAGCACCCGAGCCCAATACGAGCAGTACTTC
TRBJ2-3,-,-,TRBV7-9,CASSLALRGRAFPDTQYF,TGTGCCAGCAGCTTAGCGCTTAGGGGGAGGGCCTTCCCAGATACGCAGTATTTT
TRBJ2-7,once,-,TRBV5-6,CASRGLSREEAYEQYF,TGTGCCAGCAGGGGACTTTCGAGGGAAGAGGCCTACGAGCAGTACTTC
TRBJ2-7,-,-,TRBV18,CASSQSRGVSFEQYF,TGTGCCAGCTCACAGTCCAGGGGTGTTTCGTTCGAGCAGTACTTC
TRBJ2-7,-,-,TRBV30,CAWSLRGNVYEQYF,TGTGCCTGGAGCCTTAGGGGGAACGTCTACGAGCAGTACTTC
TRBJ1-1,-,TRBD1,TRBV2,CASRPRQGLNTEAFF,TGTGCCAGCAGGCCCCGACAGGGCCTGAACACTGAAGCTTTCTTT
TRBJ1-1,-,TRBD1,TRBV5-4,CASSLGQGARTEAFF,TGTGCCAGCAGCTTGGGACAGGGGGCGCGCACTGAAGCTTTCTTT
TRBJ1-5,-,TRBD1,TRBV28,CASKVQGEGSNQPQHF,TGTGCCAGCAAGGTACAGGGGGAAGGAAGCAATCAGCCCCAGCATTTT
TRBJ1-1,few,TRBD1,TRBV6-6,CASSRRDRVDTEAFF,TGTGCCAGCAGTCGTCGGGACAGGGTGGACACTGAAGCTTTCTTT
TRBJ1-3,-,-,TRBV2,CASSPGTGNTIYF,TGTGCCAGCAGCCCCGGGACTGGAAACACCATATATTTT
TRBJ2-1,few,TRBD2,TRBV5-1,CASSLEWTSGNNEQFF,TGCGCCAGCAGCCTAGAATGGACTAGCGGGAACAATGAGCAGTTCTTC
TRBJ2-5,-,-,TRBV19,CASIGPNQETQYF,TGTGCCAGTATCGGTCCGAACCAAGAGACCCAGTACTTC
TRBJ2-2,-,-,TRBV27,CASSLLGAATGELFF,TGTGCCAGCAGTTTACTTGGGGCAGCCACCGGGGAGCTGTTTTTT
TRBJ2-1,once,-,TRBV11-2,CASSLVTGDPNEQFF,TGTGCCAGCAGCTTAGTAACGGGGGACCCCAATGAGCAGTTCTTC
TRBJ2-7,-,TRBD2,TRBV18,CASSPGGGSYEQYF,TGTGCCAGCTCACCAGGCGGGGGGTCCTACGAGCAGTACTTC
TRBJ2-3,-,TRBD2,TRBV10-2,CASRGLAGTDTQYF,TGCGCCAGCAGAGGGCTAGCGGGCACAGATACGCAGTATTTT
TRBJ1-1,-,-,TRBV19,CASSLGENTEAFF,TGTGCCAGTAGTCTCGGGGAGAACACTGAAGCTTTCTTT
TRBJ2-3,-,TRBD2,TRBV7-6,CASSVSSGGPLDTQYF,TGTGCCAGCAGCGTCTCTAGCGGGGGGCCGCTCGATACGCAGTATTTT
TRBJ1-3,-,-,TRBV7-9,CASSLGSTGGNTIYF,TGTGCCAGCAGCTTAGGGTCAACTGGTGGAAACACCATATATTTT
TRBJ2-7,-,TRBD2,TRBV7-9,CASSPGLAGPSYEQYF,TGTGCCAGCAGCCCTGGACTAGCGGGTCCCTCCTACGAGCAGTACTTC
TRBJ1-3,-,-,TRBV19,CASSVPYAGDGNTIYF,TGTGCCAGTAGTGTCCCGTATGCGGGGGATGGAAACACCATATATTTT
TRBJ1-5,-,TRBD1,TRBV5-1,CASSFGTDNQPQHF,TGCGCCAGCAGCTTCGGGACAGACAATCAGCCCCAGCATTTT
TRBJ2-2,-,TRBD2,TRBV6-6,CATRTSGNTGELFF,TGTGCCACCCGGACTAGCGGGAACACCGGGGAGCTGTTTTTT
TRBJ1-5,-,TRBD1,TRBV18,CASSLYSIAGQGQGQPQHF,TGTGCCAGCTCACTATATAGTATCGCGGGACAGGGCCAGGGTCAGCCCCAGCATTTT
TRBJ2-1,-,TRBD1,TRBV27,CASKRDRSYNEQFF,TGTGCCAGCAAGAGGGACAGGAGCTACAATGAGCAGTTCTTC
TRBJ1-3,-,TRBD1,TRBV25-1,CASSATKGTGSGHTIYF,TGTGCCAGCAGTGCTACAAAAGGGACAGGATCGGGGCACACCATATATTTT
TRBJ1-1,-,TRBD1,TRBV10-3,CAISGLDRGGTEAFF,TGTGCCATCAGTGGGCTTGACAGGGGTGGAACTGAAGCTTTCTTT
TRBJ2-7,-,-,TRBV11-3,CASSLDRDYEQYF,TGTGCCAGCAGCTTGGACAGAGACTACGAGCAGTACTTC